This TCR beta chain originates from a study of somatic mutations in cytotoxic T cells in rheumatoid arthritis. The V and J ends lost 1 base and 4 bases, in that order; junction bases with no gene match: 6. Germline values: CDR1 MGHRA, CDR2 YSYEKL. The CDR3 is made up of 16 amino acids. TCRdb's table, derived via immunoSEQ multiplex PCR, lists solely in-frame clones and lacks some. The table includes some 20,000 clones, around 81% detected once. Sample: CD8+ T cells sorted from blood. This TCR was recovered from a man aged 18 to 29 with rheumatoid arthritis. The genes are TRBV4-1 and TRBJ2-7; 11 positions match TRBD2. Written as DNA, the CDR3 is TGCGCCAGCAGCCAAGGGGGTAGCGGGGGGGTTTACGAGCAGTACTTC. It encodes CASSQGGSGGVYEQYF.